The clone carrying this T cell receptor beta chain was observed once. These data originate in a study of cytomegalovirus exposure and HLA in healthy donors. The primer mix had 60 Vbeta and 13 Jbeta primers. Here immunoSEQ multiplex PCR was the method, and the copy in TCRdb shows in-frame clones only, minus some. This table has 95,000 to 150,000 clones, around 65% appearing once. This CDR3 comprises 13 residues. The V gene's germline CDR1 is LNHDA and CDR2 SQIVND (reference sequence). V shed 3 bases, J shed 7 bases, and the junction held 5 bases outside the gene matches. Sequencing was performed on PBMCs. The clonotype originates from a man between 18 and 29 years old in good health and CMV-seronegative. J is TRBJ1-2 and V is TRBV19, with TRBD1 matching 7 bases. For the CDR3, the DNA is TGTGCCAGTAGTATCGGGACAGTTTCTGGCTACACCTTC. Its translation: CASSIGTVSGYTF.